This T cell receptor (beta chain) was obtained from a study of blood T cell repertoires in COVID-19. Overall study context: Nucleic acid was either cDNA or gDNA, and it came from T cells, B-cell-depleted T cells, or PBMCs.

V lost 1 base and J 6 bases, leaving 13 bases between the germline ends. Germline-derived CDR1 and CDR2 are LGHDT and YNNKEL (reference sequence). The CDR3 extends over 15 amino acids. This clone was observed a handful of times. Sequenced by immunoSEQ multiplex PCR; TCRdb stores in-frame clones only, minus some. The sample consists of about 92,000 clones, 75% to 90% of them appearing once. The sequencing sample was made of peripheral blood. The clonotype originates from a man of 80 years or more with acute or convalescent COVID-19. The V gene is TRBV3-1 (or the pseudogene TRBV3-2), the J gene TRBJ2-1, with no clear D. In DNA, the CDR3 is TGTGCCAGCAGCCAAGGGCTAGTAATGGGCAATGAGCAGTTCTTC. The encoded protein is CASSQGLVMGNEQFF.